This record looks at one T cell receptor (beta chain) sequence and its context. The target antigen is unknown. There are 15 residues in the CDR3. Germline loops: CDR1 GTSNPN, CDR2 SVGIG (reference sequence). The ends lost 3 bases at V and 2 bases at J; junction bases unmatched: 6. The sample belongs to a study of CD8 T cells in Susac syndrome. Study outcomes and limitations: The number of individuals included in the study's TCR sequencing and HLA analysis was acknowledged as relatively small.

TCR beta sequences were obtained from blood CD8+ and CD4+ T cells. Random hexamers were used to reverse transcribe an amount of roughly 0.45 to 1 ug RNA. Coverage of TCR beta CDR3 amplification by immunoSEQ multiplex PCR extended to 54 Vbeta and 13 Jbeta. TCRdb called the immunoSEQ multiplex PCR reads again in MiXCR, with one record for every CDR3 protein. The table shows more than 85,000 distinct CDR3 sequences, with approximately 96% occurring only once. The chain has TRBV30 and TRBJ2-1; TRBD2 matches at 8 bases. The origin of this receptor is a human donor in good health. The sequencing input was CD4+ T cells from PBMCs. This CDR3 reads CAWSQSGGPYNEQFF. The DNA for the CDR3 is TGTGCCTGGAGCCAGTCGGGGGGGCCCTACAATGAGCAGTTCTTC.